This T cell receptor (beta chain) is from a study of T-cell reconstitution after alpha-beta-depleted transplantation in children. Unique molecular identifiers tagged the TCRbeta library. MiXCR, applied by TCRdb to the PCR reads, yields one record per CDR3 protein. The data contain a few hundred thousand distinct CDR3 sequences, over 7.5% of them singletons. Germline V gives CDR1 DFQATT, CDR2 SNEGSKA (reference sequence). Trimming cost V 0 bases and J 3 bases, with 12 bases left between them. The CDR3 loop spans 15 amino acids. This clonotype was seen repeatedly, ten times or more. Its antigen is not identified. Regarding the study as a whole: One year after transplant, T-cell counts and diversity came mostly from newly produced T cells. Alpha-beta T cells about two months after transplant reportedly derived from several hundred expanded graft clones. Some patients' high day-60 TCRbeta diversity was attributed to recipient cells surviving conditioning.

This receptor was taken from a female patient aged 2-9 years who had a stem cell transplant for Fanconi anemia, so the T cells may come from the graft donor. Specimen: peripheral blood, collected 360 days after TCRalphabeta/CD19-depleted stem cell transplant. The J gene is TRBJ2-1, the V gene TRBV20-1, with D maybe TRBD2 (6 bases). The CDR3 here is CSARDAGRNYNEQFF. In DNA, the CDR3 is TGCAGTGCTAGAGATGCGGGGAGAAACTACAATGAGCAGTTCTTC.